The 23 T cell receptor beta chains below all came from one sample that was sequenced in a study of CXCR3-negative and CXCR3-positive naive CD8 T cells. Whole-study findings and limits: Relative to CXCR3-negative naive cells, CXCR3-positive naive cells had more hydrophobic TRB CDR3s.

These TCRs' antigens remain unknown. The authors made the TRB cDNA libraries by 5' RACE using UMI labels. With the 5' RACE reads reprocessed, TCRdb shows one record per CDR3 protein and no DNA. This repertoire includes about 89,000 distinct CDR3 sequences. The sequencing input was naive CXCR3+ CD8+ T cells from blood. Subset meaning: CD45RO-CCR7+CD27+CD95- naive CD8+ T cells expressing CXCR3 (TNR3+). The receptors were gathered from a human donor in good health. Some clones in this sample may be carry-over from other donors' samples.

The CDR3 region is CASSYPSEGQGASGETQYF. V usage is TRBV6-2 or TRBV6-3 and J usage is TRBJ2-5; TCRdb designates TRBD1, a call that cannot be tested without DNA. This CDR3 has 19 residues. Germline V gives CDR1 MNHEY, CDR2 SVGEGT.

V gene TRBV6-5 combines with J gene TRBJ1-1; the D call from TCRdb, TRBD1, cannot be confirmed without DNA. Germline V gene lookup returns CDR1 MNHEY and CDR2 SVGAGI. The CDR3 is made up of 15 amino acids. CDR3 in amino acids: CASSYSGGVMNEAFF.

V and J are TRBV9 and TRBJ2-3. The CDR3 extends over 16 amino acids. Germline CDR1 is SGDLS and CDR2 is YYNGEE. The CDR3 here is CASSSHRRVNTDTQYF.

V and J are TRBV7-9 and TRBJ2-3. The CDR3 loop spans 12 amino acids. Germline assignment: CDR1 SEHNR and CDR2 FQNEAQ (reference sequence). The chain's CDR3 is CASSFGPDTQYF.

The chain is built from TRBV7-9 and TRBJ2-3. Germline CDR1 SEHNR, CDR2 FQNEAQ (reference sequence). The CDR3 spans 17 residues. CDR3 sequence: CASSLASFGVSTDTQYF.

The J gene is TRBJ1-4, the V gene TRBV4-1. The CDR3 runs to 13 residues. CDR1 and CDR2 from the germline V gene are MGHRA and YSYEKL. CDR3: CASSQEPLMELFF.

This chain links TRBV3-1 with TRBJ2-7; TCRdb calls TRBD2, which cannot be checked without DNA. CDR3 size: 14 residues. Looked up from germline, CDR1 is LGHDT and CDR2 is YNNKEL (reference sequence). CDR3 in amino acids: CASSLASGRYEQYF.

The chain uses TRBV30 and TRBJ2-3; TCRdb's D call, TRBD2, is unchecked because there is no DNA. CDR1 GTSNPN and CDR2 SVGIG come from the germline V gene (reference sequence). The CDR3 has 15 residues. CDR3 loop: CAWSTSGVSTDTQYF.

The chain links TRBV27 to TRBJ2-1; the D call of TRBD2 rests on TCRdb alone, since no DNA is present to check it. CDR1 and CDR2 from the germline V gene are MNHEY and SMNVEV (reference sequence). The CDR3 has 16 amino acids. CDR3 amino acids: CASREASGSSYNEQFF.

The V gene is TRBV5-1, the J gene TRBJ1-1. Germline V lookup: CDR1 SGHRS, CDR2 YFSETQ. The CDR3 consists of 13 residues. This CDR3 is CASSLERLDEAFF. Full variable domain (rest looked up from reference TRBV5-1 and TRBJ1-1): KAGVTQTPRYLIKTRGQQVTLSCSPISGHRSVSWYQQTPGQGLQFLFEYFSETQRNKGNFPGRFSGRQFSNSRSEMNVSTLELGDSALYLCASSLERLDEAFFGQGTRLTVV.

This sequence joins TRBV5-1 and TRBJ2-7; TCRdb lists TRBD1, though no DNA is available to test this call. In germline, CDR1 is SGHRS, CDR2 YFSETQ. The CDR3 runs to 14 residues. This CDR3 reads CASSFRDRGNEQYF.

The chain joins TRBV6-6 to TRBJ2-5; checking the TCRdb D call of TRBD2 is not possible without DNA. Germline CDR1 MNHNY, CDR2 SVGAGI (reference sequence). The CDR3 sequence is 14 residues long. The chain's CDR3 is CASSYVAGVETQYF.

The V call is TRBV10-2, the J call TRBJ2-5. This CDR3 has 13 amino acids. Germline CDR1 WSHSY, CDR2 SAAADI. CDR3 loop: CASTVPTGKTQYF.

This CDR3 is CASSQDHGSYEQYF. This chain joins TRBV4-3 and TRBJ2-7. This CDR3 has 14 residues. Germline V lookup: CDR1 LGHNA, CDR2 YSLEER.

This chain connects TRBV10-3 to TRBJ2-6; checking the TCRdb D call of TRBD2 is not possible without DNA. Germline lookup yields CDR1 ENHRY and CDR2 SYGVKD. This CDR3 has 17 residues. CDR3 loop: CAISDFRGSSGANVLTF.

This chain links TRBV7-8 with TRBJ2-3; TCRdb outputs TRBD1, but without DNA this stays unchecked. This CDR3 has 15 amino acids. Germline lookup yields CDR1 SGHVS and CDR2 FQNEAQ. CDR3 residues: CASSPQVFLTDTQYF.

This sequence joins TRBV25-1 and TRBJ2-2; TCRdb lists TRBD1, though no DNA is available to test this call. Germline V gene data show CDR1 as MGHDK and CDR2 as SYGVNS. CDR3 size: 13 residues. This chain's CDR3 is CASSPGWTGELFF.

The rearrangement joins TRBV27 to TRBJ2-7. In germline, CDR1 is MNHEY, CDR2 SMNVEV (reference sequence). This CDR3 spans 14 amino acids. CDR3 sequence reads: CASRQTSSSYEQYF.

The chain joins TRBV20-1 to TRBJ2-3; TCRdb picks TRBD2, but there is no DNA to check that call. CDR1 is DFQATT, CDR2 SNEGSKA, per germline (reference sequence). This CDR3 has 15 residues. CDR3 residues: CSARGLAESTDTQYF.

The V call is TRBV28, the J call TRBJ2-2; TCRdb's D gene call, TRBD1, goes unchecked for lack of DNA. Germline lookup yields CDR1 MDHEN and CDR2 SYDVKM. The CDR3 sequence is 15 residues long. The CDR3 loop is CASSSGQGWSGELFF. The whole variable domain, remainder taken from reference TRBV28 and TRBJ2-2, is DVKVTQSSRYLVKRTGEKVFLECVQDMDHENMFWYRQDPGLGLRLIYFSYDVKMKEKGDIPEGYSVSREKKERFSLILESASTNQTSMYLCASSSGQGWSGELFFGEGSRLTVL.

The chain uses TRBV5-1 and TRBJ2-7. This CDR3 region has 14 residues. CDR1 SGHRS and CDR2 YFSETQ come from the germline V gene. The CDR3 loop is CASSFTEPSYEQYF.

The chain carries TRBV7-6 and TRBJ2-2; TCRdb selects TRBD1, and the lack of DNA leaves this call unchecked. Germline CDR1 is SGHVS and CDR2 is FNYEAQ. The CDR3 contains 15 residues. This CDR3 is CASSLRTGGTGELFF. Based on the CDR3 plus reference TRBV7-6 and TRBJ2-2, the full variable domain is GAGVSQSPRYKVTKRGQDVALRCDPISGHVSLYWYRQALGQGPEFLTYFNYEAQQDKSGLPNDRFSAERPEGSISTLTIQRTEQRDSAMYRCASSLRTGGTGELFFGEGSRLTVL.

The chain has TRBV27 and TRBJ2-7. The CDR3 covers 12 residues. Germline-derived CDR1 and CDR2 are MNHEY and SMNVEV (reference sequence). CDR3 in amino acids: CASRDPAYEQYF.